This is a list of T cell receptor beta chains from one sample in a study of beta chain features in type 1 diabetes. The method was immunoSEQ multiplex PCR; TCRdb's version includes in-frame clones alone and lacks a portion of them. This sample yields about 360,000 clones, of which around 13% are seen a single time; less than 0.02% belongs to the top ten. Material for sequencing was naive CD4+ T cells from blood. The receptors originated from a man between 18 and 35 years old in good health. CDR3s include the opening cysteine and the closing phenylalanine or tryptophan. The D gene is left open where the match is weak. Size is omitted from some rows. Given values are once, few, many or a class for expanded clones.

V: TRBV20-1
size: few
J: TRBJ2-5
D: NA
DNA: TGCAGTGCCAGTCAGCGGGAGACCCAGTACTTC
CDR3: CSASQRETQYF

V: TRBV30
size: few
J: TRBJ2-5
D: TRBD2
DNA: TGTGCCTGGAGTGCGGGTAGCGGGGGGGCGGAGACCCAGTACTTC
CDR3: CAWSAGSGGAETQYF

V: TRBV11-2
size: few
J: TRBJ2-3
D: NA
DNA: TGTGCCAGCAGCTTAGAAGGACAAGTCACAGATACGCAGTATTTT
CDR3: CASSLEGQVTDTQYF

V: TRBV28
size: few
J: TRBJ1-2
D: NA
DNA: TGTGCCAGCAGGCCGGGAATGGGGAGTACCTATGGCTACACCTTC
CDR3: CASRPGMGSTYGYTF

V: TRBV5-6
size: once
J: TRBJ1-5
D: NA
DNA: TGTGCCAGCAGATCTGGGTCCCGGGGCAATCAGCCCCAGCATTTT
CDR3: CASRSGSRGNQPQHF

V: TRBV28
size: once
J: TRBJ1-2
D: TRBD1
DNA: TGTGCCAGCAGACCGGGACAGGTCTATGGCTACACCTTC
CDR3: CASRPGQVYGYTF

V: TRBV11-3
size: NA
J: TRBJ2-1
D: TRBD2
DNA: TGTGCCAGCAGCCGTAGCGGGGGTAATGAGCAGTTCTTC
CDR3: CASSRSGGNEQFF

V: TRBV10-3
size: few
J: TRBJ2-5
D: NA
DNA: TGTGCCATCAGTGAGTCCGAGCTGGACCAAGAGACCCAGTACTTC
CDR3: CAISESELDQETQYF

V: TRBV5-6
size: few
J: TRBJ2-6
D: NA
DNA: TGTGCCAGCAGCTTGGCCTGGGCCTCTGGGGCCAACGTCCTGACTTTC
CDR3: CASSLAWASGANVLTF

V: TRBV19
size: NA
J: TRBJ2-7
D: TRBD2
DNA: TGTGCCAGTCCCTCCGCCCTGACTAGCGGGGTATCCTACGAGCAGTACTTC
CDR3: CASPSALTSGVSYEQYF

V: TRBV7-9
size: few
J: TRBJ1-1
D: NA
DNA: TGTGCCAGCAGAATCGGAGGCGGGGAAACTGAAGCTTTCTTT
CDR3: CASRIGGGETEAFF

V: TRBV6-6
size: NA
J: TRBJ2-5
D: NA
DNA: TGTGCCAGCAGTGAGGACAGACCGCCACGGGAGACCCAGTACTTC
CDR3: CASSEDRPPRETQYF

V: TRBV7-2
size: few
J: TRBJ2-1
D: TRBD2
DNA: TGTGCCAGCGGGACTAGCGGATACAATGAGCAGTTCTTC
CDR3: CASGTSGYNEQFF

V: TRBV28
size: NA
J: TRBJ2-7
D: NA
DNA: TGTGCCAGTCTCACTGGCGGCCGATACGAGCAGTACTTC
CDR3: CASLTGGRYEQYF

V: TRBV6-1
size: NA
J: TRBJ2-1
D: TRBD2
DNA: TGTGCCAGCAGGAGGGGACTAGCGGGGCTCAATGAGCAGTTCTTC
CDR3: CASRRGLAGLNEQFF

V: TRBV28
size: few
J: TRBJ1-1
D: NA
DNA: TGTGCCAGCAATTTTATTGACAGGTTGAACACTGAAGCTTTCTTT
CDR3: CASNFIDRLNTEAFF

V: TRBV30
size: few
J: TRBJ2-7
D: TRBD1
DNA: TGTGCCTGGGGACAGGGCGCTGCTTCCTACGAGCAGTACTTC
CDR3: CAWGQGAASYEQYF

V: TRBV5-4
size: few
J: TRBJ1-1
D: TRBD1
DNA: TGTGCCAGCAGCCAGGACAGGTCCGGGTGGGACACTGAAGCTTTCTTT
CDR3: CASSQDRSGWDTEAFF

V: TRBV29-1
size: few
J: TRBJ1-1
D: NA
DNA: TGCAGCGTGGGGGGACCAGCTAACACTGAAGCTTTCTTT
CDR3: CSVGGPANTEAFF

V: TRBV30
size: NA
J: TRBJ1-2
D: NA
DNA: TGTGCCTGGAGGGACAGCTATTATGGCTACACCTTC
CDR3: CAWRDSYYGYTF

V: TRBV6-5
size: NA
J: TRBJ1-2
D: TRBD1
DNA: TGTGCCAGCAGTTACTCCGGGACAGGGATGAGCGGCTACACCTTC
CDR3: CASSYSGTGMSGYTF

V: TRBV15
size: NA
J: TRBJ2-1
D: NA
DNA: TGTGCCACCAGCAGAGGAGTTGGTAAGGGGCCATACAATGAGCAGTTCTTC
CDR3: CATSRGVGKGPYNEQFF

V: TRBV28
size: NA
J: TRBJ1-5
D: TRBD1
DNA: TGTGCCAGCAGTGTCGGGACAGGGATGAGTCAGCCCCAGCATTTT
CDR3: CASSVGTGMSQPQHF

V: TRBV9
size: NA
J: TRBJ2-1
D: NA
DNA: TGTGCCAGCAGCGTTGGCAGCCGGGGTGGCAGTGAGCAGTTCTTC
CDR3: CASSVGSRGGSEQFF

V: TRBV5-1
size: NA
J: TRBJ2-1
D: TRBD1
DNA: TGCGCCAGCAGCTTGCGGACAGGGGTCAATGAGCAGTTCTTC
CDR3: CASSLRTGVNEQFF

V: TRBV10-3
size: NA
J: TRBJ2-7
D: NA
DNA: TGTGCCATCAGTGAACCCCTTAGCGGCCAGAGGGTTAGGTACGAGCAGTACTTC
CDR3: CAISEPLSGQRVRYEQYF

V: TRBV5-1
size: few
J: TRBJ2-5
D: TRBD2
DNA: TGCGCCAGCAGCTTGGGCAGCGGGAGGGCTCGGGAGACCCAGTACTTC
CDR3: CASSLGSGRARETQYF

V: TRBV28
size: few
J: TRBJ2-5
D: NA
DNA: TGTGCCAGCAGTCCCCCATCTTTGGGGCGAGAGACCCAGTACTTC
CDR3: CASSPPSLGRETQYF

V: TRBV4-1
size: NA
J: TRBJ1-5
D: TRBD1
DNA: TGCGCCAGCAGCCAATTCAACAGGGGGCCGGGGAATCAGCCCCAGCATTTT
CDR3: CASSQFNRGPGNQPQHF

V: TRBV11-3
size: few
J: TRBJ1-5
D: NA
DNA: TGTGCCAGCAGCTTATCAGGGGTTGATCAGCCCCAGCATTTT
CDR3: CASSLSGVDQPQHF

V: TRBV28
size: NA
J: TRBJ2-7
D: TRBD1
DNA: TGTGCCAGCAGGTCAACCGGGACAGGCGGCTACGAGCAGTACTTC
CDR3: CASRSTGTGGYEQYF

V: TRBV30
size: few
J: TRBJ1-5
D: NA
DNA: TGTGCCTGGAGTGTCTTACAGGGCGGTCAGCCCCAGCATTTT
CDR3: CAWSVLQGGQPQHF

V: TRBV18
size: NA
J: TRBJ2-5
D: TRBD2
DNA: TGTGCCAGCTCCAAGTCGGGGGGTCGGGAGACCCAGTACTTC
CDR3: CASSKSGGRETQYF

V: TRBV28
size: few
J: TRBJ2-5
D: TRBD2
DNA: TGTGCCAGCAGTCCCCCCTCAACCCGACTAGCGGGACCACAAGAGACCCAGTACTTC
CDR3: CASSPPSTRLAGPQETQYF

V: TRBV18
size: NA
J: TRBJ1-5
D: TRBD1
DNA: TGTGCCAGCGCGACAGGGGAAAATCAGCCCCAGCATTTT
CDR3: CASATGENQPQHF

V: TRBV5-6
size: few
J: TRBJ2-2
D: NA
DNA: TGTGCCAGCAGCCTACTGACAGGTACCGGGGAGCTGTTTTTT
CDR3: CASSLLTGTGELFF

V: TRBV28
size: few
J: TRBJ2-5
D: NA
DNA: TGTGCCAGCAGCCTATCCGGGATCCAAGAGACCCAGTACTTC
CDR3: CASSLSGIQETQYF

V: TRBV7-8
size: few
J: TRBJ1-5
D: NA
DNA: TGTGCCAGCAGCTTTGACAGGAGCAATCAGCCCCAGCATTTT
CDR3: CASSFDRSNQPQHF

V: TRBV7-6
size: few
J: TRBJ2-7
D: TRBD1
DNA: TGTGCCAGCAGCGCCTCGACAGGGGGAGACGAGCAGTACTTC
CDR3: CASSASTGGDEQYF

V: TRBV20-1
size: NA
J: TRBJ2-7
D: TRBD1
DNA: TGCGGCGACGACAGGGTCTACGAGCAGTACTTC
CDR3: CGDDRVYEQYF